Shown below are 24 T cell receptor beta chains from a single sample sequenced in a study of blood T cell repertoires in COVID-19. Generated by immunoSEQ multiplex PCR, the TCRdb table keeps only in-frame clones and is missing some. The repertoire holds 200,000 to 250,000 clones, with 86% as singletons. Sequencing input: peripheral blood. The source is a man older than 75 with acute or convalescent COVID-19.

The J gene is TRBJ2-1, the V gene TRBV27; the D gene is possibly TRBD1 (7 bases). Deletions cut 5 bases from V and 1 base from J, with 21 bases between. CDR3 length: 18 residues. Germline loops: CDR1 MNHEY, CDR2 SMNVEV (reference sequence). The DNA of the CDR3 is TGTGCCAGCAGTCTCCGGACCGGGGGCAGGGGGTCCTACAATGAGCAGTTCTTC. This sequence encodes CASSLRTGGRGSYNEQFF.

This rearrangement joins TRBV3-1 (or the pseudogene TRBV3-2) to TRBJ1-6; D is ambiguous. The CDR3 extends over 15 amino acids. The V end was cut by 2 bases, the J end by 9 bases, with 14 bases between. From germline, CDR1 is LGHDT and CDR2 YNNKEL (reference sequence). CDR3 sequence reads: CASSQTDTGSSPLHF. CDR3 nucleotides: TGTGCCAGCAGCCAAACCGACACCGGCTCTTCACCCCTCCACTTT.

This chain joins TRBV4-1 and TRBJ1-2; 7 bases are shared with TRBD1. Germline assignment: CDR1 MGHRA and CDR2 YSYEKL. V dropped 0 bases and J dropped 2; count of bases not matched to a gene: 0. This CDR3 is built from 14 residues. CDR3 loop: CASSQEGQNYGYTF. The CDR3 DNA is TGCGCCAGCAGCCAAGAGGGACAGAACTATGGCTACACCTTC.

The CDR3 DNA follows: TGTGCCAGCAGCTTAACGGGGGGTAATAATTCACCCCTCCACTTT. Translating it yields CASSLTGGNNSPLHF. This rearrangement joins TRBV7-9 to TRBJ1-6; possibly TRBD1 for D (5 bases). The V gene lost 2 bases and the J gene lost 5 bases, with 10 bases spanning the gap. This CDR3 is built from 15 residues. Germline V gene sequence: CDR1 SEHNR, CDR2 FQNEAQ (reference sequence).

V is TRBV11-3 and J is TRBJ2-1; 10 bases are shared with TRBD1. The length of the CDR3 is 13 residues. J lost 14 bases, V lost 4 bases, and 8 bases had no gene match. Germline V lookup: CDR1 SGHNT, CDR2 YENEEA. CDR3 in amino acids: CASSSGPGQGEFF. CDR3 DNA sequence: TGTGCCAGCAGCTCAGGTCCCGGACAGGGGGAGTTCTTC. Full variable domain (rest looked up from reference TRBV11-3 and TRBJ2-1): EAGVVQSPRYKIIEKKQPVAFWCNPISGHNTLYWYLQNLGQGPELLIRYENEEAVDDSQLPKDRFSAERLKGVDSTLKIQPAELGDSAVYLCASSSGPGQGEFFGPGTRLTVL.

The V call is TRBV19, the J call TRBJ2-2, with 10 bases matching TRBD2. The CDR3 is 16 residues long. Germline CDR1 LNHDA, CDR2 SQIVND (reference sequence). V gave up 8 bases and J gave up 1 base; unmatched junction bases: 7. CDR3 protein: CASALGLAENTGELFF. DNA for the CDR3: TGTGCCAGTGCCCTCGGACTAGCGGAGAACACCGGGGAGCTGTTTTTT.

This sequence joins TRBV7-2 and TRBJ2-1; 7 bases are shared with TRBD2. Unmatched junction bases numbered 10, after V lost 8 bases and J lost 3 bases. This CDR3 region has 15 residues. Germline V lookup: CDR1 SGHTA, CDR2 FQGNSA. The CDR3 DNA follows: TGTGCCAGCCCCTTGGAAGCGGGGATCTACAATGAGCAGTTCTTC. As protein: CASPLEAGIYNEQFF.

The rearrangement joins TRBV28 to TRBJ1-4; no reliable D call. The V end lost 4 bases, the J end lost 8 bases, and 20 bases lay between the germline ends. Germline CDR1 is MDHEN and CDR2 is SYDVKM. The CDR3 is 16 residues long. CDR3: CASSSTPYARGEKLFF. The CDR3 DNA follows: TGTGCCAGCAGTTCCACTCCTTACGCTCGGGGAGAAAAACTGTTTTTT. Filled out from reference TRBV28 and TRBJ1-4, the complete variable domain reads DVKVTQSSRYLVKRTGEKVFLECVQDMDHENMFWYRQDPGLGLRLIYFSYDVKMKEKGDIPEGYSVSREKKERFSLILESASTNQTSMYLCASSSTPYARGEKLFFGSGTQLSVL.

This clone was observed a handful of times. This chain links TRBV28 with TRBJ1-5, with D possibly matching TRBD1 (5 bases). V dropped 8 bases and J dropped 6 bases, with 14 bases sitting between them. From germline, CDR1 is MDHEN and CDR2 SYDVKM. The CDR3 runs to 13 residues. CDR3 coding DNA: TGTGCCAGCCTCGGGGGAGGGACTCAGCCCCAGCATTTT. Amino acid sequence: CASLGGGTQPQHF.

This chain uses TRBV19 with TRBJ1-2; TRBD1 matches at 11 bases. This CDR3 has 15 amino acids. The ends lost 7 bases at V and 5 bases at J; junction bases unmatched: 9. Germline lookup yields CDR1 LNHDA and CDR2 SQIVND (reference sequence). The CDR3, as DNA: TGTGCCAGTATCAACCCAGGACAGGGGGCTTATGGCTACACCTTC. It translates to CASINPGQGAYGYTF.

The chain is built from TRBV24-1 and TRBJ1-5; 7 bases match TRBD1. Germline V lookup: CDR1 KGHDR, CDR2 SFDVKD. After removal of 4 bases from V and 1 base from J, the junction contained 6 bases not matched to a gene. This CDR3 comprises 16 residues. The CDR3 spells CATSDSGTVSNQPQHF. Written as DNA, the CDR3 is TGTGCCACCAGTGACTCCGGGACAGTAAGCAATCAGCCCCAGCATTTT.

The genes are TRBV14 and TRBJ1-1, with 9 bases lining up with TRBD1. Germline CDR1 is SGHDN and CDR2 is FVKESK. Trimming cost V 6 bases and J 5 bases; bases outside gene matches: 13. The CDR3 runs to 16 residues. The CDR3 is CASRHRSGTGLTEAFF. CDR3 coding DNA: TGTGCCAGCAGACACAGATCCGGGACAGGGCTTACTGAAGCTTTCTTT.

The rearrangement uses TRBV11-3 and TRBJ2-1, with 11 bases matching TRBD2. J was trimmed by 0 bases and V by 4 bases; bases with no gene match: 11. The CDR3 contains 19 residues. CDR1 is SGHNT, CDR2 YENEEA, per germline. The CDR3 spells CASSSGASGGYYSYNEQFF. The CDR3 nucleotides read TGTGCCAGCAGCTCCGGGGCTAGCGGGGGGTATTACTCCTACAATGAGCAGTTCTTC. Full variable domain (missing parts from reference TRBV11-3 and TRBJ2-1): EAGVVQSPRYKIIEKKQPVAFWCNPISGHNTLYWYLQNLGQGPELLIRYENEEAVDDSQLPKDRFSAERLKGVDSTLKIQPAELGDSAVYLCASSSGASGGYYSYNEQFFGPGTRLTVL.

Here the CDR3 reads CASSTTQGTNGYTF. CDR3 DNA sequence: TGTGCCAGCAGTACTACACAGGGAACGAATGGCTACACCTTC. V gene TRBV28 combines with J gene TRBJ1-2; TRBD1 is a possible D gene (6 bases). Per the germline V gene, CDR1 is MDHEN and CDR2 is SYDVKM. Trimming shortened V by 5 bases and J by 6 bases, and 16 bases separated the two germline ends. CDR3 length: 14 residues.

The chain links TRBV7-2 to TRBJ1-4; D remains unclear. V was cut by 5 bases and J by 5 bases, with 15 bases left in between. This CDR3 region has 15 residues. Looked up from germline, CDR1 is SGHTA and CDR2 is FQGNSA. CDR3 nucleotides: TGTGCCAGCAGCGACTCCGGGAGTGTAAATGAAAAACTGTTTTTT. As protein: CASSDSGSVNEKLFF.

The chain recombines TRBV14 with TRBJ2-1, with a tentative D call TRBD2 (5 bases). Germline V CDR1 and CDR2: SGHDN, FVKESK. This CDR3 contains 15 residues. V was cut by 4 bases and J by 0 bases, with 10 bases left in between. The CDR3 sequence is CASSRPGSSYNEQFF. The DNA for the CDR3 is TGTGCCAGCAGCCGGCCGGGGAGCTCCTACAATGAGCAGTTCTTC.

The chain couples TRBV7-5 to TRBJ2-7; TRBD1 is the table's D call, not checked against the DNA. TRBV7-5 is a pseudogene segment. The CDR3 loop spans 13 amino acids. The CDR3 bases are TGTGCCAGAAGCTTAGTGGGCAGCTACGAGCAGTACTTC. This encodes CARSLVGSYEQYF.

The chain joins TRBV28 to TRBJ1-4; the D gene is possibly TRBD1 (6 bases). V dropped 3 bases and J dropped 9 bases, with 14 bases sitting between them. This CDR3 has 14 amino acids. CDR1 and CDR2 from the germline V gene are MDHEN and SYDVKM. Written as DNA, the CDR3 is TGTGCCAGCAGTTTGGGACACATCTCCCAAAAACTGTTTTTT. Its translation is CASSLGHISQKLFF.

This chain links TRBV24-1 with TRBJ2-7, with TRBD1 identical over 9 bases. The CDR3 consists of 15 residues. After removal of 3 bases from V and 3 bases from J, the junction contained 5 bases not matched to a gene. The germline V gene has CDR1 KGHDR and CDR2 SFDVKD. CDR3 nucleotides: TGTGCCACCAGTGATCACACGACAGGGGGCTACGAGCAGTACTTC. This translates into CATSDHTTGGYEQYF.

The J gene is TRBJ2-3, the V gene TRBV28; 8 bases match TRBD1. This CDR3 is built from 16 residues. Germline assignment: CDR1 MDHEN and CDR2 SYDVKM. Losses at the gene ends were 4 bases for V and 5 bases for J; bases not matched to a gene: 11. DNA for the CDR3: TGTGCCAGCAGTTCGTGGACAGGGAATTTGGGAGATACGCAGTATTTT. Amino acids: CASSSWTGNLGDTQYF.

The J gene is TRBJ2-3, the V gene TRBV28, with 16 bases matching TRBD2. The junction had 6 bases not matched to a gene; V was cut back by 6 bases and J by 0 bases. Germline-derived CDR1 and CDR2 are MDHEN and SYDVKM. This CDR3 contains 18 residues. CDR3 amino acids: CASSLGLAGGPSTDTQYF. The CDR3 DNA sequence: TGTGCCAGCAGCCTGGGACTAGCGGGGGGGCCGAGCACAGATACGCAGTATTTT.

This sequence joins TRBV9 and TRBJ2-3, with D perhaps TRBD1 (5 bases). Germline CDR1 SGDLS, CDR2 YYNGEE. The CDR3 loop spans 15 amino acids. The V and J ends lost 0 bases and 2 bases respectively, with 10 bases between them. The CDR3 loop reads CASSVVSGLTDTQYF. The CDR3 region has the DNA TGTGCCAGCAGCGTAGTTTCAGGGCTCACAGATACGCAGTATTTT.

This chain uses TRBV21-1 with TRBJ1-5; the table's D call TRBD1 went unverified against the DNA. TRBV21-1 is recorded as a pseudogene. This CDR3 comprises 18 residues. This CDR3 reads CASSKVSFTGQPWQPQHF. The CDR3 DNA is TGTGCCAGCAGCAAAGTCTCCTTCACTGGGCAGCCCTGGCAGCCCCAGCATTTT.

The J gene is TRBJ2-1, the V gene TRBV18, with 9 positions matching TRBD1. Germline CDR1 and CDR2: KGHSH and LQKENI. With V trimmed by 3 bases and J by 3 bases, 9 bases remained unmatched. The CDR3 is made up of 17 amino acids. The CDR3 loop reads CASSPDAGTGFYNEQFF. DNA for the CDR3: TGTGCCAGCTCACCGGACGCCGGGACAGGGTTCTACAATGAGCAGTTCTTC.